This is a list of T cell receptor beta chains from one sample in a study of beta chain features in type 1 diabetes. Libraries were prepared by immunoSEQ multiplex PCR; TCRdb keeps only in-frame clonotypes and omits some of them. The sample gives hundreds of thousands of clones, 15% to 20% of which show up once; about 0.02% is in the top ten. The source material was naive CD4+ T cells from blood. The receptor set was obtained from a young woman in good health. CDR3s include the opening cysteine and the closing phenylalanine or tryptophan. The D gene is left open where the match is weak. Some rows have no size entry. The others give once, few or many, or a class for an expanded clone.

j_gene | v_gene | abundance | d_gene | CDR3aa | CDR3nt
TRBJ1-2 | TRBV19 | few | TRBD1 | CASSILDRAYGYTF | TGTGCCAGTAGTATTTTGGACAGGGCCTATGGCTACACCTTC
TRBJ2-5 | TRBV5-1 | . | TRBD1 | CASSLASRTGQETQYF | TGCGCCAGCAGCTTGGCGTCCCGGACAGGGCAAGAGACCCAGTACTTC
TRBJ2-1 | TRBV5-4 | . | . | CASSHGGRDADEQFF | TGCGCCAGCAGCCACGGGGGAAGGGACGCCGATGAGCAGTTCTTC
TRBJ1-1 | TRBV7-2 | . | . | CASSLRPRGPPGTEAFF | TGTGCCAGCAGCTTACGACCGAGGGGCCCTCCAGGCACTGAAGCTTTCTTT
TRBJ2-3 | TRBV7-3 | once | TRBD2 | CASSPAGGTQYF | TGTGCCAGCAGCCCCGCGGGGGGTACGCAGTATTTT
TRBJ2-1 | TRBV15 | few | . | CATSRAPTVHEQFF | TGTGCCACCAGCAGAGCCCCGACCGTTCATGAGCAGTTCTTC
TRBJ2-1 | TRBV5-1 | . | TRBD2 | CASSIGLASYNEQFF | TGCGCCAGCAGCATCGGACTAGCATCCTACAATGAGCAGTTCTTC
TRBJ2-6 | TRBV28 | . | TRBD1 | CASSRPGQGPGGANVLTF | TGTGCCAGCAGCCGACCAGGACAGGGGCCAGGTGGGGCCAACGTCCTGACTTTC
TRBJ2-2 | TRBV5-1 | . | TRBD1 | CASSQRDRSNTGELFF | TGCGCCAGCAGCCAAAGGGACAGGAGTAACACCGGGGAGCTGTTTTTT
TRBJ1-4 | TRBV7-9 | . | . | CASSLAGPEKLFF | TGTGCCAGCAGCTTAGCTGGACCGGAAAAACTGTTTTTT
TRBJ2-6 | TRBV18 | few | . | CASSSPAPSGANVLTF | TGTGCCAGCTCATCTCCGGCGCCCTCTGGGGCCAACGTCCTGACTTTC
TRBJ1-1 | TRBV7-9 | few | . | CASSPSDPGQSEAFF | TGTGCCAGCAGCCCCTCCGACCCGGGTCAATCTGAAGCTTTCTTT
TRBJ1-1 | TRBV2 | . | . | CASVRLGTEAFF | TGTGCCAGCGTTCGACTGGGGACTGAAGCTTTCTTT